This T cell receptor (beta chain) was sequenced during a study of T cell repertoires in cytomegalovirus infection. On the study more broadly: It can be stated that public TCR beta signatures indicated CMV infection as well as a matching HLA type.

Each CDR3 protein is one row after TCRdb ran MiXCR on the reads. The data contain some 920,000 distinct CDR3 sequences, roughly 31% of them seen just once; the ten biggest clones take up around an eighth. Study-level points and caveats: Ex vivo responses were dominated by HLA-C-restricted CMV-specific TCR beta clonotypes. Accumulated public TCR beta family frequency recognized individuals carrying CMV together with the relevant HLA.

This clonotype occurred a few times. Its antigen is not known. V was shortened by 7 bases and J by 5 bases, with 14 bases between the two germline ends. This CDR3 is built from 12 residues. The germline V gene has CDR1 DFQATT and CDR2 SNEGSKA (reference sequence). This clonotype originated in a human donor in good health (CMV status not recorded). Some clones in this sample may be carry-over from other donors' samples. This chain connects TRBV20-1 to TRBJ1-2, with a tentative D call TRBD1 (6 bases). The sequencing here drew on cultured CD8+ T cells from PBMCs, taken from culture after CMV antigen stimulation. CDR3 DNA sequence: TGCAGTGGTACGGACAGCAAGTATGGCTACACCTTC. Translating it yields CSGTDSKYGYTF.